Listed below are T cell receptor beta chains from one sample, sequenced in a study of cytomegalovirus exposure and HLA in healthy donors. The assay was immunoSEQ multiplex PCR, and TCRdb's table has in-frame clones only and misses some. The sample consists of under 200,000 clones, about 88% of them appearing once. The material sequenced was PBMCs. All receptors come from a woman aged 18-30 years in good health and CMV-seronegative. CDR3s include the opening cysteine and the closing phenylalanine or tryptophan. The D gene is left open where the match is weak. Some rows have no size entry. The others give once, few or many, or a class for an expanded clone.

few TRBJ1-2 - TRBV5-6 TGTGCCAGCAGCTCGTCCTATGGCTACACCTTC CASSSSYGYTF
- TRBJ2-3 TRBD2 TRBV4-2 TGTGCCAGCAGCCAAGCGGGGGGGCCGACAGATACGCAGTATTTT CASSQAGGPTDTQYF
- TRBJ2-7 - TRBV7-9 TGTGCCAGCAGCCCAGAACACCTCTACGAGCAGTACTTC CASSPEHLYEQYF
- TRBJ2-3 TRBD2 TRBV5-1 TGCGCCAGCAGCTTGGTACTAGCGGGAGGGTTAAATACGCAGTATTTT CASSLVLAGGLNTQYF
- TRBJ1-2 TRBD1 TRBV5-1 TGCGCCAGCAGCTTTTCCCCAGCCGGGACAGGGCTTAACTATGGCTACACCTTC CASSFSPAGTGLNYGYTF
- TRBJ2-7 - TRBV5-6 TGTGCCAGCAGCCTGGGGCAGGGGCCCTACGAGCAGTACTTC CASSLGQGPYEQYF
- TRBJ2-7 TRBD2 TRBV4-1 TGCGCCAGCAGCCAACTAGCGGGGGTAAACCGGTACGAGCAGTACTTC CASSQLAGVNRYEQYF
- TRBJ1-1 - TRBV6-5 TGTGCCAGCAGTTACATCTTGGGTCAGGGTGTCAAAGCTTTCTTT CASSYILGQGVKAFF
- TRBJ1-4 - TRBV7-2 TGTGCCAGCAGCTATGGGGGGGGATGGGAAAAACTGTTTTTT CASSYGGGWEKLFF
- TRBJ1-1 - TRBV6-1 TGTGCCAGCAGTCGGCGACTTTTCTCCTTTGAAGCTTTCTTT CASSRRLFSFEAFF
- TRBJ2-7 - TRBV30 TGTGCCTGGGGGGGACATCAAGGTTCCGAGCAGTACTTC CAWGGHQGSEQYF
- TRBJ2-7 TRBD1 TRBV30 TGTGCCTGGAGCCTAGACAGGGGTGGTCGGCGGGAGCAGTACTTC CAWSLDRGGRREQYF
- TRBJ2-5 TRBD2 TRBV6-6 TGTGCCAGCACATATAGCGGGGGAAACCAAGAGACCCAGTACTTC CASTYSGGNQETQYF
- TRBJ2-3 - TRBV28 TGTGCCAGCAGTTTAAGGACAGCAGATACGCAGTATTTT CASSLRTADTQYF
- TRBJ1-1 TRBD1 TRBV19 TGTGCCAGTGGGACAGGGGGGGCTGGGGACACTGAAGCTTTCTTT CASGTGGAGDTEAFF
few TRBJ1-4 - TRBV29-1 TGCAGCGTTGCCCGACAAGGTGAAAAACTGTTTTTT CSVARQGEKLFF
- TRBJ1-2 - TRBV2 TGTGCCAGCAGTCTAACGCCGGGAACCAAGCGGGGCTACACCTTC CASSLTPGTKRGYTF
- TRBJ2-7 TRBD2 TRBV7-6 TGTGCCAGCAGCCCCAGCCCGGGAGGTAGATCCTCCTACGAGCAGTACTTC CASSPSPGGRSSYEQYF
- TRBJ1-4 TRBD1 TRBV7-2 TGTGCCAGCAGCCCCCGGGACAGGGGGCTGGGGGAAAAACTGTTTTTT CASSPRDRGLGEKLFF
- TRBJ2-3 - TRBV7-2 TGTGCCAGCAGCTCTGCCTGGGCGGGTCTTACAGATACGCAGTATTTT CASSSAWAGLTDTQYF
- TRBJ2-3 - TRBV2 TGTGCCAGCGGGGGGACTTTTTCCAGCACAGATACGCAGTATTTT CASGGTFSSTDTQYF
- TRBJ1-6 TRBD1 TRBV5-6 TGTGCCAGCAGCTCTCCGGGACAGGGGGATTCACCCCTCCACTTT CASSSPGQGDSPLHF
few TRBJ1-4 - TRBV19 TGTGCCAGTAACAGGAGCCCCTACGAGATACTGTTTTTT CASNRSPYEILFF
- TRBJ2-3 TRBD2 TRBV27 TGTGCCAGCAGTTTCGCGGGAGCGGGAGATACGCAGTATTTT CASSFAGAGDTQYF
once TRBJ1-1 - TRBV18 TGTGCCAGCTCGCGGACAGAGAACACTGAAGCTTTCTTT CASSRTENTEAFF
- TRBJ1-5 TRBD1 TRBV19 TGTGCCAGTAGCGGGACAGGGGGCGTCTCGGGTCAGCCCCAGCATTTT CASSGTGGVSGQPQHF
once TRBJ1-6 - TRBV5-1 TGCGCCAGCAGCTTAACTTGGGGGGGGGTAGATTCACCCCTCCACTTT CASSLTWGGVDSPLHF
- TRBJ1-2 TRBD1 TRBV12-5 TGTGCTAGTGGTCGAGAGCGGACAGGGCCCTATGGCTACACCTTC CASGRERTGPYGYTF
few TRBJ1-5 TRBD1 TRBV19 TGTGCCAGTAGTACCGGGGACAGGGTAGACCAGCCCCAGCATTTT CASSTGDRVDQPQHF
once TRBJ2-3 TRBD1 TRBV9 TGTGCCAGCAGCGTCACAGGGGTAAACACAGATACGCAGTATTTT CASSVTGVNTDTQYF
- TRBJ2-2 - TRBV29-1 TGCAGCGTTGAAACGAGGGTGGGTCACGGGGAGCTGTTTTTT CSVETRVGHGELFF
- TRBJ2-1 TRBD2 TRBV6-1 TGTGCCAGCAGGCAGCGGGGGGAGCTCAATGAGCAGTTCTTC CASRQRGELNEQFF
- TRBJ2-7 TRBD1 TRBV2 TGTGCCAGCAGGCCTGACAGGGTCGGGGAGCAGTACTTC CASRPDRVGEQYF
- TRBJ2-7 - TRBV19 TGTGCCAGTAGTTGGGCCCGGACAGAGACTACCTACGAGCAGTACTTC CASSWARTETTYEQYF
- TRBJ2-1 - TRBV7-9 TGTGCCAGCAGCCGCTCGCAGGAAGAGCAGTTCTTC CASSRSQEEQFF
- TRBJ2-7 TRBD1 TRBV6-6 TGTGCCAGCAGGGCAGGACAGGGAGTTTTCGTAGACGAGCAGTACTTC CASRAGQGVFVDEQYF
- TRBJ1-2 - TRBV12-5 TGTGCTAGTGGTTTGAATGACAACGGCTACACCTTC CASGLNDNGYTF
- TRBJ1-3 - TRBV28 TGTGCCAGCAGTTTATCTTCGGGGAGGGGTAGTGGAAACACCATATATTTT CASSLSSGRGSGNTIYF
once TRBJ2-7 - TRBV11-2 TGTGCCAGCAGCTTATTCCAGAACTACGAGCAGTACTTC CASSLFQNYEQYF
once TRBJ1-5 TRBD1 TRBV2 TGTGCCAGCAGGGGGACGAGGGGGCGCGGTCAGCCCCAGCATTTT CASRGTRGRGQPQHF
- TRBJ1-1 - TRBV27 TGTGCCAGCAGTTTAACCACCCTAAGAAAACAGGACACTGAAGCTTTCTTT CASSLTTLRKQDTEAFF
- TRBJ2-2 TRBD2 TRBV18 TGTGCCAGCTCACCACGACTAGCGGGAGAGTTCGGGGAGCTGTTTTTT CASSPRLAGEFGELFF
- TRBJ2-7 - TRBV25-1 TGTGCCAGCAGTGACAGGACAGACTACGAGCAGTACTTC CASSDRTDYEQYF
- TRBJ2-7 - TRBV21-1 TGTGCCAGCAGCAAAGGACAGTCCGACTACGAGCAGTACTTC CASSKGQSDYEQYF
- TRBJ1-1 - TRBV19 TGTGCCAGTAGTATCGGCAGGGTCCACACTGAAGCTTTCTTT CASSIGRVHTEAFF
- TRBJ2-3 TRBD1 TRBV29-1 TGCAGCGCACGCAGGGGGCTTGGCACAGATACGCAGTATTTT CSARRGLGTDTQYF
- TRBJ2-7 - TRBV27 TGTGCCAGCAGTCCCTCCTCCGGTACTCTCCCCTACGAGCAGTACTTC CASSPSSGTLPYEQYF
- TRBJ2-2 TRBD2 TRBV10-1 TGCGCCAGCAGTGAATCCCGGGAGGGGGGCACCGGGGAGCTGTTTTTT CASSESREGGTGELFF